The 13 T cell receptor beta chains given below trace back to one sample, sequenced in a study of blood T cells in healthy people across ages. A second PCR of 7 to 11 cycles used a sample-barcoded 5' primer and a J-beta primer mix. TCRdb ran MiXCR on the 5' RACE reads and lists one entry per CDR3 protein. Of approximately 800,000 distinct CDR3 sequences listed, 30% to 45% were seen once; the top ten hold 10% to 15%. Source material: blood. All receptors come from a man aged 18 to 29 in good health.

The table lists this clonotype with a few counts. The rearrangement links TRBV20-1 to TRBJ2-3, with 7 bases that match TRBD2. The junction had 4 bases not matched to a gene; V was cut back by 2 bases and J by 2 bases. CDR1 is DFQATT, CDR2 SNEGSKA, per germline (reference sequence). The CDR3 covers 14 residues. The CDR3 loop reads CSARRTRPTDTQYF. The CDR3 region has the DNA TGCAGTGCTAGACGGACTAGACCCACAGATACGCAGTATTTT.

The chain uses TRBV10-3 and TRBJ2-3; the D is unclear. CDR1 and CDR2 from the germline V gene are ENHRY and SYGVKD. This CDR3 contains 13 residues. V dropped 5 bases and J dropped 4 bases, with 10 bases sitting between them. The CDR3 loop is CAISPDRSDTQYF. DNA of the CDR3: TGTGCCATCAGTCCGGACCGCTCAGATACGCAGTATTTT.

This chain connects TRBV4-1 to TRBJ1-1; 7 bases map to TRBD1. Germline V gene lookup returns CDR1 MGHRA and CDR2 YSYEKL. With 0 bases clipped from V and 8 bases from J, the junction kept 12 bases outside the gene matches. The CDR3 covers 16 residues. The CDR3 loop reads CASSQETARGREEAFF. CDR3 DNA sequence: TGCGCCAGCAGCCAAGAGACCGCTAGGGGGCGCGAGGAAGCTTTCTTT.

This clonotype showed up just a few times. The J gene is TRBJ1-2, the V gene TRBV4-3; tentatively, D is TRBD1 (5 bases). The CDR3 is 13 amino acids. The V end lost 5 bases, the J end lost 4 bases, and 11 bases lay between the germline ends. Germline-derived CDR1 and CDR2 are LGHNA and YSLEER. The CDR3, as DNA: TGCGCCAGCAGCGTCCAAGGGGCCTATGGCTACACCTTC. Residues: CASSVQGAYGYTF.

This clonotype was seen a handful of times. This chain's CDR3 is CASSPGTGASYEQYF. As DNA, the CDR3 is TGTGCCAGCAGCCCTGGGACAGGGGCTTCCTACGAGCAGTACTTC. The chain uses TRBV11-2 and TRBJ2-7; 10 bases line up with TRBD1. The V segment lost 5 bases and the J segment 1 base; nucleotides outside the gene matches: 5. The CDR3 sequence is 15 residues long. Germline V gives CDR1 SGHAT, CDR2 FQNNGV.

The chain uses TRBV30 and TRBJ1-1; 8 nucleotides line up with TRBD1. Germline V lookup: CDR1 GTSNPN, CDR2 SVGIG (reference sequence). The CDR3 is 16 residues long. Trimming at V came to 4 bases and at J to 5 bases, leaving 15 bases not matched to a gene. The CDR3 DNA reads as TGTGCCTGGACCCCTGCCCTGCAGGGGGCCGGGACTGAAGCTTTCTTT. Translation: CAWTPALQGAGTEAFF. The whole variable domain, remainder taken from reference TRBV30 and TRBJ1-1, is SQTIHQWPATLVQPVGSPLSLECTVEGTSNPNLYWYRQAAGRGLQLLFYSVGIGQISSEVPQNLSASRPQDRQFILSSKKLLLSDSGFYLCAWTPALQGAGTEAFFGQGTRLTVV.

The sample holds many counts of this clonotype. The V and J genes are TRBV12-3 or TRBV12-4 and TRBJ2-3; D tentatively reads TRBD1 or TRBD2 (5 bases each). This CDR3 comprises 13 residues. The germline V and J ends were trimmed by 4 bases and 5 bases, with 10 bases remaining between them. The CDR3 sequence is CASSSSGGDTQYF. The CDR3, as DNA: TGTGCCAGCAGTTCATCTGGGGGAGATACGCAGTATTTT.

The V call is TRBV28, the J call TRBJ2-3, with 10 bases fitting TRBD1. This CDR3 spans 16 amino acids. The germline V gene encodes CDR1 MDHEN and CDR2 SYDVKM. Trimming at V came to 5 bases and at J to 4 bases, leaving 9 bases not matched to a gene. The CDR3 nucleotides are TGTGCCAGCAGTCCAACCTTGGGACAGGGGTCAGATACGCAGTATTTT. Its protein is CASSPTLGQGSDTQYF.

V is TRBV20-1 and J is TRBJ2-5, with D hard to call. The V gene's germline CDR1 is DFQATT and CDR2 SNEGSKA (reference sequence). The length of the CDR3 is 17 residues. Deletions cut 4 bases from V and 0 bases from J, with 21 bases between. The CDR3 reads CSAIFWIAEGYQETQYF. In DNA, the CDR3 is TGCAGTGCTATTTTCTGGATCGCGGAAGGGTACCAAGAGACCCAGTACTTC.

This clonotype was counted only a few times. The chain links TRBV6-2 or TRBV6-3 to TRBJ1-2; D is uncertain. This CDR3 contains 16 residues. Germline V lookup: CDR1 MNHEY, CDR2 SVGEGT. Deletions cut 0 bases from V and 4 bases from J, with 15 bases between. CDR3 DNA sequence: TGTGCCAGCAGTTACTCTCTGTACGGAGGTGCCTATGGCTACACCTTC. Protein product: CASSYSLYGGAYGYTF.

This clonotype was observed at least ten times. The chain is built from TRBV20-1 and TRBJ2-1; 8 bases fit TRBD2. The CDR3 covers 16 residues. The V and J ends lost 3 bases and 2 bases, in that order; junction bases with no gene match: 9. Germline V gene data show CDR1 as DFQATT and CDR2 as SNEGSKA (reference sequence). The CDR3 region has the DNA TGCAGTGCTAGGGCCCCTGCGGGGGGTACCTACAATGAGCAGTTCTTC. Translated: CSARAPAGGTYNEQFF.

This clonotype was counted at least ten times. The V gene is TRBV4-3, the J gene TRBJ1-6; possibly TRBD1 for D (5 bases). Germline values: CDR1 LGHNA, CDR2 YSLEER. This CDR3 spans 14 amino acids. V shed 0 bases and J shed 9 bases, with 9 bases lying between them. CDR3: CASSQDRGGSPLHF. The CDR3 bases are TGCGCCAGCAGCCAAGATCGCGGGGGTTCACCCCTCCACTTT.

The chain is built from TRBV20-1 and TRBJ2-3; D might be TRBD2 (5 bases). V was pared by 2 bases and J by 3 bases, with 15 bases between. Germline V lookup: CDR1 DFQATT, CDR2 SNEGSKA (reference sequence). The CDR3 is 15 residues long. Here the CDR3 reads CSARSGKEVTDTQYF. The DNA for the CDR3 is TGCAGTGCTAGATCCGGGAAAGAGGTAACAGATACGCAGTATTTT.